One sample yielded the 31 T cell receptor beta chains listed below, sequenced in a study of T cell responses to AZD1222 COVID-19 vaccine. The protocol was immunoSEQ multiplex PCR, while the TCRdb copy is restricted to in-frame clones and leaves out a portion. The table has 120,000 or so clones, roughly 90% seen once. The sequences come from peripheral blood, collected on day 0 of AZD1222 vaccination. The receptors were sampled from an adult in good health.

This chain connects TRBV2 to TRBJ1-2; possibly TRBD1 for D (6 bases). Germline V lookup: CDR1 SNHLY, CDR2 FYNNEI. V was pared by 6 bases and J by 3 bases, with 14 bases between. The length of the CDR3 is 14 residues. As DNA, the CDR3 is TGTGCCAGCAGCCCAGCTCAGGGGTACTATGGCTACACCTTC. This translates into CASSPAQGYYGYTF. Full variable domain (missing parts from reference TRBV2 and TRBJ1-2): EPEVTQTPSHQVTQMGQEVILRCVPISNHLYFYWYRQILGQKVEFLVSFYNNEISEKSEIFDDQFSVERPDGSNFTLKIRSTKLEDSAMYFCASSPAQGYYGYTFGSGTRLTVV.

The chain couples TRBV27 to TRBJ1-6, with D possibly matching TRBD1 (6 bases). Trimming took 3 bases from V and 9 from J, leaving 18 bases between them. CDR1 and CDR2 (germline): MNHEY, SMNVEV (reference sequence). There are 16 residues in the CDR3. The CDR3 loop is CASSFDRFDLSSPLHF. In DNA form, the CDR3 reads TGTGCCAGCAGTTTTGACAGGTTTGACTTGAGTTCACCCCTCCACTTT.

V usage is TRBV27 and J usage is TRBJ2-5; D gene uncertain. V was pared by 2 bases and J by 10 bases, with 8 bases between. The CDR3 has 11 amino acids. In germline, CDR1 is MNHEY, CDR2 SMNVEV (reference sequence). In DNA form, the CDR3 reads TGTGCCAGCAGTTTAGGACCCGTCCAGTACTTC. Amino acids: CASSLGPVQYF.

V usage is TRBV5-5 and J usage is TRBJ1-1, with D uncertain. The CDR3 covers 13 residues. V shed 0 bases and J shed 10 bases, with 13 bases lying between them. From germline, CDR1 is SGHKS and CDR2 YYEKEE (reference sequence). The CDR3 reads CASSLEGGWLAFF. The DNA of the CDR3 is TGTGCCAGCAGCTTGGAGGGCGGGTGGTTAGCTTTCTTT.

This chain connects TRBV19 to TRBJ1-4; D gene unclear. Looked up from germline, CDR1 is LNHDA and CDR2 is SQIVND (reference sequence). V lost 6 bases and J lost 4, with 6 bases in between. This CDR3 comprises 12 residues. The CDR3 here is CASRDLNEKLFF. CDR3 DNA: TGTGCCAGTAGGGACCTTAATGAAAAACTGTTTTTT.

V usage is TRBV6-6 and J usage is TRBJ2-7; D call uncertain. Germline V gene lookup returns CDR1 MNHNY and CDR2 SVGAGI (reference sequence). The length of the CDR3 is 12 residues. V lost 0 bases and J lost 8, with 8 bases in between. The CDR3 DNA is TGTGCCAGCAGTTACTCGGATAGCCAGCAGTACTTC. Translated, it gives CASSYSDSQQYF.

CDR3 in amino acids: CSVQVSGYF. The CDR3 DNA follows: TGCAGCGTACAGGTCAGCGGGTACTTC. This sequence joins TRBV29-1 and TRBJ2-7; D is possibly TRBD1 or TRBD2 (5 bases each). The V end was cut by 6 bases, the J end by 12 bases, with 12 bases between. Germline-derived CDR1 and CDR2 are SQVTM and ANQGSEA. CDR3 size: 9 residues.

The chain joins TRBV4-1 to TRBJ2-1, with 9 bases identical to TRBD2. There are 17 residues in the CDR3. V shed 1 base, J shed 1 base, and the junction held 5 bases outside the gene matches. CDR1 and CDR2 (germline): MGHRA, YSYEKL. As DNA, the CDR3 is TGCGCCAGCAGCCAAGCGGGGCGGGGGGGTTCCTACAATGAGCAGTTCTTC. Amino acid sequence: CASSQAGRGGSYNEQFF.

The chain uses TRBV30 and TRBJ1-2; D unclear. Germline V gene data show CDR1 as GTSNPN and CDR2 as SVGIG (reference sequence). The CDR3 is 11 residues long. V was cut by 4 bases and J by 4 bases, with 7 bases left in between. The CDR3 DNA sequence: TGTGCCTGGACCCACATCTATGGCTACACCTTC. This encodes CAWTHIYGYTF.

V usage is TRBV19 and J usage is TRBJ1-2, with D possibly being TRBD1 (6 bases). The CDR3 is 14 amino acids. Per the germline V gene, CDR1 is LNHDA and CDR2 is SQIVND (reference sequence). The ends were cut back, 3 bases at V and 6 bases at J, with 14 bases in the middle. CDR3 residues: CASSILQGSHGYTF. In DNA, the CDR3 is TGTGCCAGTAGTATCCTACAGGGTTCCCATGGCTACACCTTC.

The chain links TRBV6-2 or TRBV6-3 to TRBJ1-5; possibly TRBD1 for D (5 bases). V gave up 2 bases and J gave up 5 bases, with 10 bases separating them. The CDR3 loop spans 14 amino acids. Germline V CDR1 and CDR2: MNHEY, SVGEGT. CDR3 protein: CASSYTGEDQPQHF. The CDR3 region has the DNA TGTGCCAGCAGTTACACGGGGGAGGATCAGCCCCAGCATTTT.

The CDR3 DNA sequence: TGTGCCAGCAGAAGGTACGAGCAGTACTTC. Translated: CASRRYEQYF. This chain joins TRBV2 and TRBJ2-7; D unclear. V lost 6 bases, J lost 4 bases, and 4 bases lay in between. The CDR3 covers 10 residues. CDR1 is SNHLY, CDR2 FYNNEI, per germline.

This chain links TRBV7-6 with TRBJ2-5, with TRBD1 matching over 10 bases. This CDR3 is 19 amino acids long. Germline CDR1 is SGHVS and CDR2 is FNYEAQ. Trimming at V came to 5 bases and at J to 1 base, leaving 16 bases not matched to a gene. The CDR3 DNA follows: TGTGCCAGCAGCGAAACCGGGACAGGGGAGGAAGGGAGCCAAGAGACCCAGTACTTC. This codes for CASSETGTGEEGSQETQYF.

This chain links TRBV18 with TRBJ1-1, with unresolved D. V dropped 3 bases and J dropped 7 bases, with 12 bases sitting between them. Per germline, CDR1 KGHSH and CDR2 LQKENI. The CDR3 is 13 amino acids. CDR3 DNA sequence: TGTGCCAGCTCACCTCTGGGTCGGGGTGAAGCTTTCTTT. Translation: CASSPLGRGEAFF.

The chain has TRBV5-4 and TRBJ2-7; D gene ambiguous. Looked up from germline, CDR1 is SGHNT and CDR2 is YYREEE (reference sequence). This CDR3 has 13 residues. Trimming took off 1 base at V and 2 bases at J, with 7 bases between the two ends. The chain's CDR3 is CASSLPSTYEQYF. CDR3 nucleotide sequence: TGTGCCAGCAGCTTGCCCTCGACCTACGAGCAGTACTTC.

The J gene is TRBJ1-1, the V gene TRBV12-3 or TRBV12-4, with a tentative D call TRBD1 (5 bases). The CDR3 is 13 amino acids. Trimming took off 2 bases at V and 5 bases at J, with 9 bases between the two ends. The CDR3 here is CASSLSGATEAFF. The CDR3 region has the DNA TGTGCCAGCAGTTTATCCGGGGCAACTGAAGCTTTCTTT.

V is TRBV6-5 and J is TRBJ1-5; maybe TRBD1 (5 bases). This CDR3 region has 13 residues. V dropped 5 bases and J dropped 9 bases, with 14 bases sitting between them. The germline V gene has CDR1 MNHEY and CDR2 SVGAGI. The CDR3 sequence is CASSTRDRRPQHF. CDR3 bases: TGTGCCAGCAGTACCCGGGACCGTCGGCCCCAGCATTTT.

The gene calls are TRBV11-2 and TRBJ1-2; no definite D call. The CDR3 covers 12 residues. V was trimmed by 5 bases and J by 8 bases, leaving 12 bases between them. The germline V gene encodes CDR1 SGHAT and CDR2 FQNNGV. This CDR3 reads CASSPYGEGYTF. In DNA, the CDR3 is TGTGCCAGCAGCCCCTATGGGGAGGGCTACACCTTC. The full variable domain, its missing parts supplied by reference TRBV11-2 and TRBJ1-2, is EAGVAQSPRYKIIEKRQSVAFWCNPISGHATLYWYQQILGQGPKLLIQFQNNGVVDDSQLPKDRFSAERLKGVDSTLKIQPAKLEDSAVYLCASSPYGEGYTFGSGTRLTVV.

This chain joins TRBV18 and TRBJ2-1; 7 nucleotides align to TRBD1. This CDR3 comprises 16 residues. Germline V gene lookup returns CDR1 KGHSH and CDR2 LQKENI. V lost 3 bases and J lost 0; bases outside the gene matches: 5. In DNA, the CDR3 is TGTGCCAGCTCACCCCGGGGACAGAGCTCCTACAATGAGCAGTTCTTC. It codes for CASSPRGQSSYNEQFF.

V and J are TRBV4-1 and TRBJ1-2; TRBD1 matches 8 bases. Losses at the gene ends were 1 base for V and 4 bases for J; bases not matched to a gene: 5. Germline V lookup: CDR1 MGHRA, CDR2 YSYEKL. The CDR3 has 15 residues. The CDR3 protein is CASSQGQGNFYGYTF. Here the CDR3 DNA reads TGCGCCAGCAGCCAAGGACAGGGGAACTTCTATGGCTACACCTTC.

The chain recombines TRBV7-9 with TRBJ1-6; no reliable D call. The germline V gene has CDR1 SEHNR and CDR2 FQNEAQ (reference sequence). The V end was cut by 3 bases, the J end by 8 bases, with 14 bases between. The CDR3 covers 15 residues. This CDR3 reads CASSLVLAGDSPLHF. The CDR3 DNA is TGTGCCAGCAGCTTGGTATTAGCGGGTGATTCACCCCTCCACTTT.

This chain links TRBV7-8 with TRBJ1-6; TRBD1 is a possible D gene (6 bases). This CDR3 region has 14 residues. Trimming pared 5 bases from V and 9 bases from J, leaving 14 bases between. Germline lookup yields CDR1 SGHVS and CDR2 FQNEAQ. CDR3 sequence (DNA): TGTGCCAGCAGCCTACAGGGAATGGGTTCACCCCTCCACTTT. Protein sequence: CASSLQGMGSPLHF.

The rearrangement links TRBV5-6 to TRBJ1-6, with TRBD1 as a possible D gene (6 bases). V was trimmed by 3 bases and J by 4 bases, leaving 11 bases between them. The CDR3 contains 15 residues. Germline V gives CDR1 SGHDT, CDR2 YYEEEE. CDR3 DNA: TGTGCCAGCAGCTCAATACAGGGATATAATTCACCCCTCCACTTT. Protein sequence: CASSSIQGYNSPLHF. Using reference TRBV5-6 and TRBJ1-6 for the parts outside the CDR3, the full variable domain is DAGVTQSPTHLIKTRGQQVTLRCSPKSGHDTVSWYQQALGQGPQFIFQYYEEEERQRGNFPDRFSGHQFPNYSSELNVNALLLGDSALYLCASSSIQGYNSPLHFGNGTRLTVT.

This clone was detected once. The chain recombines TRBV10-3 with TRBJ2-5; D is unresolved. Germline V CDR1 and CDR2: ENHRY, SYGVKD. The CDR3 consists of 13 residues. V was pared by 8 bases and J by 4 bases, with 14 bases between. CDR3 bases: TGTGCCATCGCCCGGGCCTCCCCAGAGACCCAGTACTTC. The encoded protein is CAIARASPETQYF.

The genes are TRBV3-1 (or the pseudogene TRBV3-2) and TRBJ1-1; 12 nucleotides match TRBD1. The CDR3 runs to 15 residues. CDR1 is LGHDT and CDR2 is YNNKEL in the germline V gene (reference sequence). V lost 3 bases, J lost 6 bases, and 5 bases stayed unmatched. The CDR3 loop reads CASSQGQGAGSEAFF. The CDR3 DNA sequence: TGTGCCAGCAGCCAGGGACAGGGGGCAGGCTCTGAAGCTTTCTTT.

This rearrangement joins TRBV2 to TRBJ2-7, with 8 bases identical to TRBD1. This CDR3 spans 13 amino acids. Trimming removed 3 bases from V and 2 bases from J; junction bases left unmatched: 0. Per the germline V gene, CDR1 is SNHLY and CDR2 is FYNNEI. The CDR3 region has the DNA TGTGCCAGCAGTGAGGACAGGGCCTACGAGCAGTACTTC. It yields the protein CASSEDRAYEQYF.

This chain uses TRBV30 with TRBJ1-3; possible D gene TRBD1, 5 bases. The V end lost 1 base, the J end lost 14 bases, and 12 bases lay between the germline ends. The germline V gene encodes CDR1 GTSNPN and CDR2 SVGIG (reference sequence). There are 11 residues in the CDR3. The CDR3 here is CAWSDGGTLYF. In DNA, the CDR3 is TGTGCCTGGAGTGATGGGGGAACCTTATATTTT.

CDR3 nucleotides: TGCGCCAGCAGCCATGGACAGGGGATCACTGAAGCTTTCTTT. Translation gives CASSHGQGITEAFF. The V call is TRBV5-1, the J call TRBJ1-1; 9 positions agree with TRBD1. Trimming took 4 bases from V and 4 from J; bases not matched to a gene: 5. This CDR3 has 14 residues. CDR1 and CDR2 (germline): SGHRS, YFSETQ.

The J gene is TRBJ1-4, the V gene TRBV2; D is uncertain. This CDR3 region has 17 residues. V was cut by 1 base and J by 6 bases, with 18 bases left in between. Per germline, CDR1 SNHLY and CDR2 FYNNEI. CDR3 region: CASSEDGTILTYEKLFF. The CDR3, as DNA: TGTGCCAGCAGTGAAGACGGAACTATCCTAACCTATGAAAAACTGTTTTTT.

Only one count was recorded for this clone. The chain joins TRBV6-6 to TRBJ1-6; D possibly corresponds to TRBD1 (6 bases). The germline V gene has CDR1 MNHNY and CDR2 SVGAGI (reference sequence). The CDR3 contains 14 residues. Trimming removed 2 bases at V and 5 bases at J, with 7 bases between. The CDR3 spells CASSYAGDNSPLHF. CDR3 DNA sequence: TGTGCCAGCAGTTACGCAGGGGATAATTCACCCCTCCACTTT.

CDR3 sequence reads: CASSYSRAGHTEAFF. Here the CDR3 DNA reads TGTGCCAGCAGTTACTCGAGAGCCGGGCACACTGAAGCTTTCTTT. The chain is built from TRBV6-5 and TRBJ1-1, with no clear D. Germline CDR1 MNHEY, CDR2 SVGAGI. The CDR3 contains 15 residues. The V gene lost 0 bases and the J gene lost 3 bases, with 11 bases spanning the gap.